This T cell receptor (beta chain) stems from a study of blood T cell repertoires in COVID-19. Study background: Specimens from acute and convalescent COVID-19 originated in the United States, Italy and Spain. PBMCs, B-cell-depleted T cells, or T cells were the source of the cDNA or gDNA that made up the material.

In the source study's methods: It was from reference gene primer amplification that nucleated cell counts were estimated. Produced via immunoSEQ multiplex PCR; TCRdb's table is partial and in-frame only. V and J calls and clone size are as listed in that table; D and trimming were resolved from the DNA. The table has 90,000 to 100,000 clones, about 81% seen once. This receptor was obtained from a woman aged 55-70 years with acute or convalescent COVID-19. Sequencing was performed on peripheral blood.

CDR3: CASSIDPVRGTQFF. In DNA, the CDR3 is TGTGCCAGTAGTATAGATCCAGTCAGGGGGACGCAGTTCTTC. The genes are TRBV19 and TRBJ2-1; 7 bases line up with TRBD1. V shed 0 bases and J 12 bases; nucleotides not matched to a gene: 8. The CDR3 is 14 residues long. Per germline, CDR1 LNHDA and CDR2 SQIVND (reference sequence).